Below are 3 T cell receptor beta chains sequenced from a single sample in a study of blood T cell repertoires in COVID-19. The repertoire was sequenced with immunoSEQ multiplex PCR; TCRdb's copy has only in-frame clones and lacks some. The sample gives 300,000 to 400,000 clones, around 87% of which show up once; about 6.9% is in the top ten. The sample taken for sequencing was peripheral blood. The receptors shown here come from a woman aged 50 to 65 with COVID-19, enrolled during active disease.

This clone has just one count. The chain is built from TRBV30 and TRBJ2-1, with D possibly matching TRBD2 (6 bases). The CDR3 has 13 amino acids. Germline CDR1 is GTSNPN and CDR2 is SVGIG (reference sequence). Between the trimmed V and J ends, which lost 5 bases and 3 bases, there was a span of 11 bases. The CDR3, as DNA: TGTGCCTGGGGGGGAGGAGTCTACAATGAGCAGTTCTTC. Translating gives CAWGGGVYNEQFF.

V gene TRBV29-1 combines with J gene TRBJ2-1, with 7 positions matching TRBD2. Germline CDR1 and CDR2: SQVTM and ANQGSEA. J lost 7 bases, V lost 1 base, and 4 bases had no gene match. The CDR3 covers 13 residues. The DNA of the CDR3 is TGCAGCGTTGAAGGGACTAGACTGAATGAGCAGTTCTTC. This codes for CSVEGTRLNEQFF.

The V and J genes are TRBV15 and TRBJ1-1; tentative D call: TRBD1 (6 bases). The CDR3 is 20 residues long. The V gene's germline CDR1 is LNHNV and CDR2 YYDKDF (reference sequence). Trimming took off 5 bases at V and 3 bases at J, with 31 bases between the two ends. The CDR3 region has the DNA TGTGCCACCAGCGGTAGGGGAGGGGGTGAAAGTAGCGGAGCGGACACTGAAGCTTTCTTT. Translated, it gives CATSGRGGGESSGADTEAFF.